This TCR beta chain emerged from a study of cytomegalovirus exposure and HLA in healthy donors. Whole-study findings and limits: Across all donors, roughly uniform sequencing depth was an assumption of the presence/absence analyses.

Though nominally healthy at sampling, donors likely had unrecorded immune exposures. In germline, CDR1 is MDHEN, CDR2 SYDVKM. Between the trimmed V and J ends, which lost 7 bases and 7 bases, there was a span of 14 bases. The CDR3 spans 13 residues. About this clone: Its antigen is as yet unknown.

This PCR relied on a set of 60 Vbeta primers and 13 Jbeta primers. This table comes from immunoSEQ multiplex PCR, and its TCRdb copy is limited to in-frame clones, with some not included. The repertoire has 210,000 or so clones, over 80% of them found once; the top ten carry 9.5% to 13%. The clonotype comes from a woman in her forties or fifties in good health and CMV-seropositive. The sequencing sample was made of PBMCs. This sequence joins TRBV28 and TRBJ1-5; the D is unclear. In DNA, the CDR3 is TGTGCCAGCACAGGTGGGCAGTACCAGCCCCAGCATTTT. It specifies CASTGGQYQPQHF.